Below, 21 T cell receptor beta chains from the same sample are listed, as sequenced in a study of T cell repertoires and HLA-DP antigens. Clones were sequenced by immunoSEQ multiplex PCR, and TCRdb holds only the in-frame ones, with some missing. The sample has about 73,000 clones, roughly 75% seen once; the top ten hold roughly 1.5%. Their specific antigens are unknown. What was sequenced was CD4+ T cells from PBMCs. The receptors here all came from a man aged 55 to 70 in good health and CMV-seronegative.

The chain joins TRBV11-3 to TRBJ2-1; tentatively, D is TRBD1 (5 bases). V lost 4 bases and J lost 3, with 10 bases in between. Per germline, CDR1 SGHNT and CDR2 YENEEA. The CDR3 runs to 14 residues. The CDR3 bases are TGTGCCAGCAGCTCCCAGGGCAGCTACAATGAGCAGTTCTTC. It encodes CASSSQGSYNEQFF.

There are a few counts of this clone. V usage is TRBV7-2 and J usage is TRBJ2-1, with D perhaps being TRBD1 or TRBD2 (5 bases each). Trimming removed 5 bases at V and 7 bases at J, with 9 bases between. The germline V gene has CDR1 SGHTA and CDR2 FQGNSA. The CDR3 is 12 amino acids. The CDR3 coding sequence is TGTGCCAGCAGCCCGGGACGGAATGAGCAGTTCTTC. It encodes CASSPGRNEQFF.

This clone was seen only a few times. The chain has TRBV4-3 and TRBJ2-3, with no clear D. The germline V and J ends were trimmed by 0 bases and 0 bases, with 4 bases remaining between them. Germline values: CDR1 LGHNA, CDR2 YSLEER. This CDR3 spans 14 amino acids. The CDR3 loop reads CASSQETSTDTQYF. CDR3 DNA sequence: TGCGCCAGCAGCCAAGAGACTAGCACAGATACGCAGTATTTT.

In DNA form, the CDR3 reads TGCGCCAGCAGCTTGGTTGAGGAAACAAAAGAGACCCAGTACTTC. This encodes CASSLVEETKETQYF. The rearrangement joins TRBV5-1 to TRBJ2-5; D not resolved. The germline V gene has CDR1 SGHRS and CDR2 YFSETQ. Trimming pared 0 bases from V and 3 bases from J, leaving 12 bases between. There are 15 residues in the CDR3.

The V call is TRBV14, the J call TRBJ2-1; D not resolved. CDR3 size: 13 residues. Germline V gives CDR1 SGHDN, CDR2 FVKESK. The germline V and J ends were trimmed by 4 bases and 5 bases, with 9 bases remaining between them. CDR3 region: CASSPSQNNEQFF. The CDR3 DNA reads TGTGCCAGCAGCCCCTCCCAGAACAATGAGCAGTTCTTC.

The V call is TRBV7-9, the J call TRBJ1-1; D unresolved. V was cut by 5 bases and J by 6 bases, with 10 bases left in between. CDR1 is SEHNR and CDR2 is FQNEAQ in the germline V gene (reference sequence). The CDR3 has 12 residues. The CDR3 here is CASSLAPAEAFF. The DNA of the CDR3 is TGTGCCAGCAGCCTCGCGCCGGCTGAAGCTTTCTTT.

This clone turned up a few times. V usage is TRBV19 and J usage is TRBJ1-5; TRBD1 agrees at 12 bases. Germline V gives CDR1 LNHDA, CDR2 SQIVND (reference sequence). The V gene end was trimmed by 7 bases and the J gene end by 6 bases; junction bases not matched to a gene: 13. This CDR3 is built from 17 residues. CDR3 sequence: CASTTPGQGARGQPQHF. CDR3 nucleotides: TGTGCCAGTACCACTCCGGGACAGGGGGCGCGGGGTCAGCCCCAGCATTTT. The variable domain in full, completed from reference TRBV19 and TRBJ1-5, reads DGGITQSPKYLFRKEGQNVTLSCEQNLNHDAMYWYRQDPGQGLRLIYYSQIVNDFQKGDIAEGYSVSREKKESFPLTVTSAQKNPTAFYLCASTTPGQGARGQPQHFGDGTRLSIL.

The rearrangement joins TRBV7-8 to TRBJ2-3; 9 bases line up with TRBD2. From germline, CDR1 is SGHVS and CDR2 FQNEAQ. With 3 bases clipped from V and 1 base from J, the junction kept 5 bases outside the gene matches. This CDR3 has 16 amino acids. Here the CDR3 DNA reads TGTGCCAGCAGCTTCATAGCGGGGGTCGGCACAGATACGCAGTATTTT. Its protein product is CASSFIAGVGTDTQYF.

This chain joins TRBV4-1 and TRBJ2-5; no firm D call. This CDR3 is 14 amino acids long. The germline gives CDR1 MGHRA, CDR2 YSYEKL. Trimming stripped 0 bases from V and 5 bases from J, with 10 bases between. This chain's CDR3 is CASSQESTKETQYF. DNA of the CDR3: TGCGCCAGCAGCCAAGAGAGCACAAAGGAGACCCAGTACTTC.

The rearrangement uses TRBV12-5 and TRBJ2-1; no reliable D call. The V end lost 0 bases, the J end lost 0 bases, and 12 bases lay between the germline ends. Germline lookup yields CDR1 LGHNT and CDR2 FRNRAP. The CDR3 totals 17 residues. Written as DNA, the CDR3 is TGTGCTAGTGGTTTGGTTTGGCGGTCGAGCTCCTACAATGAGCAGTTCTTC. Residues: CASGLVWRSSSYNEQFF.

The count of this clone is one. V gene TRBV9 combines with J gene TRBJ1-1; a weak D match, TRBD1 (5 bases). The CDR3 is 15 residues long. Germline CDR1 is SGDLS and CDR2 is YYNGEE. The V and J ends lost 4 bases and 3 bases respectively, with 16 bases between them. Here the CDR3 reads CASSLTGTGDTEAFF. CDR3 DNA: TGTGCCAGCAGCTTAACCGGGACGGGAGACACTGAAGCTTTCTTT.

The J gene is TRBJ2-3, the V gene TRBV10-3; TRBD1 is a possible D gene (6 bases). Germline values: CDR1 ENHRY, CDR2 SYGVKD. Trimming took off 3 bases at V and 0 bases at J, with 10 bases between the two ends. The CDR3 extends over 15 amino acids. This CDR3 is CAISEQGLSTDTQYF. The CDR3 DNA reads TGTGCCATCAGTGAACAGGGCCTTAGCACAGATACGCAGTATTTT.

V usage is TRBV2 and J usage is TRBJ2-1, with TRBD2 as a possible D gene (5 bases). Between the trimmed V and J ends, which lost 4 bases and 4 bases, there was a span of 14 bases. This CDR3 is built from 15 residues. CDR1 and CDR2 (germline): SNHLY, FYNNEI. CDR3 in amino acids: CASSVRPLAYNEQFF. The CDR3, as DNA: TGTGCCAGCAGTGTGCGGCCTCTAGCTTACAATGAGCAGTTCTTC. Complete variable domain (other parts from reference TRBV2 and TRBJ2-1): EPEVTQTPSHQVTQMGQEVILRCVPISNHLYFYWYRQILGQKVEFLVSFYNNEISEKSEIFDDQFSVERPDGSNFTLKIRSTKLEDSAMYFCASSVRPLAYNEQFFGPGTRLTVL.

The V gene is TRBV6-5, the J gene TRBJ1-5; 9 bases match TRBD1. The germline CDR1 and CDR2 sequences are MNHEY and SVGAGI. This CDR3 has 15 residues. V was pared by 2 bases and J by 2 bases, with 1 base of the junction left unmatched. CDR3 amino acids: CASSYRTGGNQPQHF. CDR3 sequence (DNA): TGTGCCAGCAGTTACCGGACAGGGGGCAATCAGCCCCAGCATTTT.

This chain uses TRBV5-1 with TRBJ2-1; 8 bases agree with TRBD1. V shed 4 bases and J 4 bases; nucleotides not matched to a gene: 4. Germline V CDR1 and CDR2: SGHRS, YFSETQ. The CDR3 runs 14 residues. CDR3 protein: CASSGGQAYNEQFF. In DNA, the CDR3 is TGCGCCAGCAGCGGGGGACAGGCATACAATGAGCAGTTCTTC. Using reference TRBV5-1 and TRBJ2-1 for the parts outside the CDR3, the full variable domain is KAGVTQTPRYLIKTRGQQVTLSCSPISGHRSVSWYQQTPGQGLQFLFEYFSETQRNKGNFPGRFSGRQFSNSRSEMNVSTLELGDSALYLCASSGGQAYNEQFFGPGTRLTVL.

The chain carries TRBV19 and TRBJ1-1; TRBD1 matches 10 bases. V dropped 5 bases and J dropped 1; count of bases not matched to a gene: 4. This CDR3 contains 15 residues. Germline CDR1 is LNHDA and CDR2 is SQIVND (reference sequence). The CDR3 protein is CASSLGQGSNTEAFF. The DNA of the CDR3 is TGTGCCAGTAGTCTGGGACAGGGGTCGAACACTGAAGCTTTCTTT.

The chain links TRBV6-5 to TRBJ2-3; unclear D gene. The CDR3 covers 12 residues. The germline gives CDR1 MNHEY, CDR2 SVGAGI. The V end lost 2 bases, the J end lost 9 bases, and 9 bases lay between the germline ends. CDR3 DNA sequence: TGTGCCAGCAGTTACCGCGAAGGCACGCAGTATTTT. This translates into CASSYREGTQYF.

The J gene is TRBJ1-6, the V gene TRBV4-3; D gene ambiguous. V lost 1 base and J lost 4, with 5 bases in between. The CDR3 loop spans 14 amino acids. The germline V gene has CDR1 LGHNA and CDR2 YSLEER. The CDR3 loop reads CASSQGLYNSPLHF. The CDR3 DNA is TGCGCCAGCAGCCAAGGGCTGTATAATTCACCCCTCCACTTT.

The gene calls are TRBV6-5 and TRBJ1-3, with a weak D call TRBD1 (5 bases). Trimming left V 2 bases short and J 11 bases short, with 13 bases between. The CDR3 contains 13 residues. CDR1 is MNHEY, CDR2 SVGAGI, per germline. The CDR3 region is CASSYGQGKAIYF. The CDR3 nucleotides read TGTGCCAGCAGTTACGGGCAGGGAAAGGCCATATATTTT.

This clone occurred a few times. CDR3 DNA: TGTGCCAGCAGGGATCTCAGCAGGGATGGCTACACCTTC. Translated, it gives CASRDLSRDGYTF. V gene TRBV5-4 combines with J gene TRBJ1-2; D may be TRBD1 (5 bases). Per germline, CDR1 SGHNT and CDR2 YYREEE (reference sequence). The CDR3 is 13 residues long. V was pared by 5 bases and J by 6 bases, with 14 bases between.

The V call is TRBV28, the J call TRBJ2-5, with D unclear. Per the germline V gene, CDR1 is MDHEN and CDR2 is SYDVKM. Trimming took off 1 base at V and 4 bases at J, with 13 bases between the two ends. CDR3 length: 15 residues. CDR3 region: CASSLSGPPRETQYF. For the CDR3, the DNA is TGTGCCAGCAGTTTATCAGGACCCCCGAGAGAGACCCAGTACTTC.